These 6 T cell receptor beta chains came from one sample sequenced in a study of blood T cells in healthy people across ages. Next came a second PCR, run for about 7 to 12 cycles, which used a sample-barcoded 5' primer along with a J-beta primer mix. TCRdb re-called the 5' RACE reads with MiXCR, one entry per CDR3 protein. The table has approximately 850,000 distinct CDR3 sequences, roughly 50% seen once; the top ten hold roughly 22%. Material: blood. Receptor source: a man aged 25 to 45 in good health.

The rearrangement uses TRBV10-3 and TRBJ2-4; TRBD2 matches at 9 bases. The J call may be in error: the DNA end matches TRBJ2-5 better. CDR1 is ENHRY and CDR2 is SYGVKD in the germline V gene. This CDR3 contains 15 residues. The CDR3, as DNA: TGTGCCATCAGTGAAATGGCGGGAGGGCCCGAGACCCAGTACTTC. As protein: CAISEMAGGPETQYF.

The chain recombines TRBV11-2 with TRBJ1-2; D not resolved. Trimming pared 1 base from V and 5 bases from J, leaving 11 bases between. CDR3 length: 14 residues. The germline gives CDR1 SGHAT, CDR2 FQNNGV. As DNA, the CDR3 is TGTGCCAGCAGCTTAGGGGGAGGAGGGTATGGCTACACCTTC. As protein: CASSLGGGGYGYTF.

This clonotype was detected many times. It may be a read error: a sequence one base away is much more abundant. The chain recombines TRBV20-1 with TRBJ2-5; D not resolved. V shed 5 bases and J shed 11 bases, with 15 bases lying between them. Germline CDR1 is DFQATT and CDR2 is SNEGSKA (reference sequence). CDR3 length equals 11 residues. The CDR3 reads CSAEEYNEQYF. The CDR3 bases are TGCAGTGCTGAAGAATACAATGAGCAGTACTTC.

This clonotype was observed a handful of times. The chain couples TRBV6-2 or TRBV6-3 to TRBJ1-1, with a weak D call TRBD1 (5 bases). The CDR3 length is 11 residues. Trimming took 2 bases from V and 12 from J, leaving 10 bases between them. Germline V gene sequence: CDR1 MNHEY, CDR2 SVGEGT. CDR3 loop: CASSYPDKTFF. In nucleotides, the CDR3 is TGTGCCAGCAGTTACCCGGACAAAACTTTCTTT.

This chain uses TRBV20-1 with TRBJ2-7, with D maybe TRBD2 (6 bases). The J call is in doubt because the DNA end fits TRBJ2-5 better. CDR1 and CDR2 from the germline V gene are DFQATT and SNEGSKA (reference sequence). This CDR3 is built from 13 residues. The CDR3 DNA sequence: TGCAGTGCCCTAGGAGGCGGGACGGAGACCCAGTACTTC. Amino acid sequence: CSALGGGTETQYF.

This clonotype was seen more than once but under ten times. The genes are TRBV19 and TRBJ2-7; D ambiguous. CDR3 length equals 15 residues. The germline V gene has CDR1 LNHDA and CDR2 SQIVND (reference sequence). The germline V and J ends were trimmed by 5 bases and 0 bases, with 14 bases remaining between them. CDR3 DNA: TGTGCCAGTAGTGTTAGTCTACCCACCTCCTACGAGCAGTACTTC. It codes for CASSVSLPTSYEQYF. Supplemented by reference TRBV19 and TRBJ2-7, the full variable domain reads DGGITQSPKYLFRKEGQNVTLSCEQNLNHDAMYWYRQDPGQGLRLIYYSQIVNDFQKGDIAEGYSVSREKKESFPLTVTSAQKNPTAFYLCASSVSLPTSYEQYFGPGTRLTVT.